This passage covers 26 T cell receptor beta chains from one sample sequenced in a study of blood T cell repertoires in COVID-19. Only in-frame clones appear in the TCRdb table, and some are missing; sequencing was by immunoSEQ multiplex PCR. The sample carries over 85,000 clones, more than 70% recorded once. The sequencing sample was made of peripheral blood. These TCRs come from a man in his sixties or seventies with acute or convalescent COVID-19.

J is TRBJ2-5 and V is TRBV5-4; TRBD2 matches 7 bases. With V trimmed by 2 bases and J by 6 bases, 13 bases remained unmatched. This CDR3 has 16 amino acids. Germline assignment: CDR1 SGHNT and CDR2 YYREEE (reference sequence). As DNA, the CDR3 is TGTGCCAGCAGCTTTTCCGCGGGAGTTTCGGTAAAGACCCAGTACTTC. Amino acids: CASSFSAGVSVKTQYF. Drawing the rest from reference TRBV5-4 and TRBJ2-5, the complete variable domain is ETGVTQSPTHLIKTRGQQVTLRCSSQSGHNTVSWYQQALGQGPQFIFQYYREEENGRGNFPPRFSGLQFPNYSSELNVNALELDDSALYLCASSFSAGVSVKTQYFGPGTRLLVL.

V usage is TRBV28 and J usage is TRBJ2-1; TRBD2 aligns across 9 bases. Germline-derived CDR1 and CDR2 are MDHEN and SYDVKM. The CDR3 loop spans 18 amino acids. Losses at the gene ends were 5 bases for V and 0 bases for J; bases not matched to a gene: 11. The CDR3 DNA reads TGTGCCAGCAGTCATGGACTAGCGTTAAGGAGCTCCTACAATGAGCAGTTCTTC. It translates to CASSHGLALRSSYNEQFF.

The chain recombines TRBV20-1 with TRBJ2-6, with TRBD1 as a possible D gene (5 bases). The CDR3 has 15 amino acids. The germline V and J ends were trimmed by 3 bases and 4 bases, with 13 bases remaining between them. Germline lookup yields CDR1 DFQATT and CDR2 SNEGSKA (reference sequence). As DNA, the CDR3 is TGCAGTGCTAGTTCCCAGGGTCTCGGGGCCAACGTCCTGACTTTC. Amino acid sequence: CSASSQGLGANVLTF.

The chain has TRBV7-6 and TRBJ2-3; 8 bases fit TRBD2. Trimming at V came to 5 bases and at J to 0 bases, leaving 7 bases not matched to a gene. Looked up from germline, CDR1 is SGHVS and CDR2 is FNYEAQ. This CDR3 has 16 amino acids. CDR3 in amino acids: CASSLYSGVSTDTQYF. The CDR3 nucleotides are TGTGCCAGCAGCCTCTATAGCGGGGTGAGCACAGATACGCAGTATTTT.

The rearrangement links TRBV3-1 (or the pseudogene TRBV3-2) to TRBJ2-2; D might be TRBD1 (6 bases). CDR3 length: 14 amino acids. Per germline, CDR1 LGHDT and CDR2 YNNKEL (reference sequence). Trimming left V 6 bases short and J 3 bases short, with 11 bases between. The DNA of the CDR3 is TGTGCCAGCAGGCCGCCAGGGGACACCGGGGAGCTGTTTTTT. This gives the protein CASRPPGDTGELFF.

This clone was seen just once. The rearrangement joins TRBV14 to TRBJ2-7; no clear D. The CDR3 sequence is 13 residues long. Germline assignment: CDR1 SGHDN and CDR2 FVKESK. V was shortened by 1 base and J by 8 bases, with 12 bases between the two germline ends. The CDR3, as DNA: TGTGCCAGCAGCCAAGTTCTGCAGGCCAAGCAGTACTTC. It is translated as CASSQVLQAKQYF.

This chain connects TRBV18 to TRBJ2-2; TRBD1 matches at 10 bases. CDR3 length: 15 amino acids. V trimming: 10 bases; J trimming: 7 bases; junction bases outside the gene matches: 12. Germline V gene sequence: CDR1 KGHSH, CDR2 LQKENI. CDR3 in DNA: TGTGCCACCAGTTGGAGACAGGGGGCCGACGGGGAGCTGTTTTTT. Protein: CATSWRQGADGELFF.

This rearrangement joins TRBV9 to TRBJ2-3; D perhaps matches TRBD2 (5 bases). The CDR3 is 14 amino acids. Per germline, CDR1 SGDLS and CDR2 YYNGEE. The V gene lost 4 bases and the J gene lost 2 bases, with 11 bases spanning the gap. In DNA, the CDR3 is TGTGCCAGCAGCCTGAGCGGAACCACAGATACGCAGTATTTT. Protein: CASSLSGTTDTQYF.

The CDR3 region has the DNA TGTGCCAGCAGCTCGACGGGTCCCTACGAGCAGTACTTC. It encodes CASSSTGPYEQYF. The chain employs TRBV11-2 and TRBJ2-7; D ambiguous. With 4 bases removed from V and 2 bases from J, the gap between germline ends came to 9 bases. The germline V gene encodes CDR1 SGHAT and CDR2 FQNNGV. There are 13 residues in the CDR3.

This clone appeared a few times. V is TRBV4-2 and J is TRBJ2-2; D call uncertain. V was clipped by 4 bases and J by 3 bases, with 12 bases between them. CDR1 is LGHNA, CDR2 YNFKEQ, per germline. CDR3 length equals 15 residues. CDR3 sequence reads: CASSRSRRYTGELFF. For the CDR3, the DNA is TGTGCCAGCAGCCGCTCGCGGAGATACACCGGGGAGCTGTTTTTT.

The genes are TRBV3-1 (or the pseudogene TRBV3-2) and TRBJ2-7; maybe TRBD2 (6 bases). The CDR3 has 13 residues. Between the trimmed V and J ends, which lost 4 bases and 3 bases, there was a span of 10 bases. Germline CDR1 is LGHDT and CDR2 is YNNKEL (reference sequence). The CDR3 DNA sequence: TGTGCCAGCAGCCGGGGACTTAACTACGAGCAGTACTTC. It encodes CASSRGLNYEQYF.

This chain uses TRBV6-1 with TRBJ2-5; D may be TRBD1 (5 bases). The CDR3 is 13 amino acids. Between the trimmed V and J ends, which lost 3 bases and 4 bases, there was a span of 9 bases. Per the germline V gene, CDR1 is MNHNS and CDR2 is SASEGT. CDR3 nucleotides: TGTGCCAGCAGTGAGACAGTATCAGAGACCCAGTACTTC. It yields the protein CASSETVSETQYF.

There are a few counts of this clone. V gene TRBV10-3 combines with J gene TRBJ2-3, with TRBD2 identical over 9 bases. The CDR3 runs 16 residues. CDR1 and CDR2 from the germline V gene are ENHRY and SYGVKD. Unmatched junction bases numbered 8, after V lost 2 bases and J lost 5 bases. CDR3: CAISESQAGGRDTQYF. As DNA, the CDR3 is TGTGCCATCAGTGAGAGCCAAGCGGGAGGTCGAGATACGCAGTATTTT.

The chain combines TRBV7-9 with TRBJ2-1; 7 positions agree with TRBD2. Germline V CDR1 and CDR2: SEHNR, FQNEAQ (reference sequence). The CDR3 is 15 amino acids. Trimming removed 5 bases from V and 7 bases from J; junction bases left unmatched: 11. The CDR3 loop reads CASSPFAGELNEQFF. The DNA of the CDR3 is TGTGCCAGCAGCCCCTTTGCGGGAGAGTTGAATGAGCAGTTCTTC.

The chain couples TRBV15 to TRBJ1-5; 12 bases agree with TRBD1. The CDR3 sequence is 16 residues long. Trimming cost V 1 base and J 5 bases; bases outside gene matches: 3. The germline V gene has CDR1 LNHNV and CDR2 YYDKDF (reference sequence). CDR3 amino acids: CATSRAGQGAHQPQHF. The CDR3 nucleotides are TGTGCCACCAGCAGAGCGGGACAGGGGGCCCATCAGCCCCAGCATTTT. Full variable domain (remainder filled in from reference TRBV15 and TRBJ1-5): DAMVIQNPRYQVTQFGKPVTLSCSQTLNHNVMYWYQQKSSQAPKLLFHYYDKDFNNEADTPDNFQSRRPNTSFCFLDIRSPGLGDTAMYLCATSRAGQGAHQPQHFGDGTRLSIL.

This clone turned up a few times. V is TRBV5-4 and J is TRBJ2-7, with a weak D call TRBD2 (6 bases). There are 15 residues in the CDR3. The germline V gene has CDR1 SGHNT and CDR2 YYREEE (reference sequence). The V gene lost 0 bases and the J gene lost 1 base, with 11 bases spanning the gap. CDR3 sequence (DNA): TGTGCCAGCAGCTTGGGGGCTAGCGAATCCTACGAGCAGTACTTC. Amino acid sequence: CASSLGASESYEQYF.

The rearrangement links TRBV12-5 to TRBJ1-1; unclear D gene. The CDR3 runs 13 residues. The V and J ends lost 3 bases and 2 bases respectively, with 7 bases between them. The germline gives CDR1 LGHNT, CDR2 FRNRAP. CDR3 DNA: TGTGCTAGTGGTTTCGCAGATAACACTGAAGCTTTCTTT. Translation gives CASGFADNTEAFF.

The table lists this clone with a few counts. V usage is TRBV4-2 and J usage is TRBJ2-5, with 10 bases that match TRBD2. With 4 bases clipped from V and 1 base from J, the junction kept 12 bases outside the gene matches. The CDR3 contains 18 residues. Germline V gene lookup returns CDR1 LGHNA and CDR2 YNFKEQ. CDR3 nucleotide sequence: TGTGCCAGCAGCCCGCTCTCTCCTAGCGGGGGCGTCCAAGAGACCCAGTACTTC. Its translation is CASSPLSPSGGVQETQYF.

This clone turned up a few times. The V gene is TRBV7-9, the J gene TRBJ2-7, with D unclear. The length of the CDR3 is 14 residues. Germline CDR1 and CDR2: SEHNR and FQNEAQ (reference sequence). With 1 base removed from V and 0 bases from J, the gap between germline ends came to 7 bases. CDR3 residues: CASSLGPSSYEQYF. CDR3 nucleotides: TGTGCCAGCAGCTTAGGACCTAGCTCCTACGAGCAGTACTTC.

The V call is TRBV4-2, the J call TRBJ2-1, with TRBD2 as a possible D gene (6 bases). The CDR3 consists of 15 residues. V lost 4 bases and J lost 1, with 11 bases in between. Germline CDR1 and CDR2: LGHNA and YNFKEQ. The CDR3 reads CASSLVAASYNEQFF. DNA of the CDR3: TGTGCCAGCAGCCTGGTAGCGGCTTCCTACAATGAGCAGTTCTTC.

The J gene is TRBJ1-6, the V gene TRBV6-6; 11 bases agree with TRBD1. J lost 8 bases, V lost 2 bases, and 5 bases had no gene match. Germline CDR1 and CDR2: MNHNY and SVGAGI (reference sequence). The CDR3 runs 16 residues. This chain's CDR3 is CASSYLGQGVDSPLHF. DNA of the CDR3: TGTGCCAGCAGTTACCTGGGACAGGGGGTAGATTCACCCCTCCACTTT.

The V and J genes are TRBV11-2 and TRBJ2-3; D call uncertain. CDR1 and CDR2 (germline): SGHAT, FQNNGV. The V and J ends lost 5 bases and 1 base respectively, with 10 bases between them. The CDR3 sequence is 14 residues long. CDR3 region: CASSGTRGTDTQYF. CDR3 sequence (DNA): TGTGCCAGCAGCGGTACTCGGGGCACAGATACGCAGTATTTT. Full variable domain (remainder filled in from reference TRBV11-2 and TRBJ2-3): EAGVAQSPRYKIIEKRQSVAFWCNPISGHATLYWYQQILGQGPKLLIQFQNNGVVDDSQLPKDRFSAERLKGVDSTLKIQPAKLEDSAVYLCASSGTRGTDTQYFGPGTRLTVL.

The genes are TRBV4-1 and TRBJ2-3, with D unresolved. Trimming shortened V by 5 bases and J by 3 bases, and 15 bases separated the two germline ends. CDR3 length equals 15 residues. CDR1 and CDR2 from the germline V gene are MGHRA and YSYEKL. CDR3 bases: TGCGCCAGCAGCTCCTCCTGGCCCTCAACAGATACGCAGTATTTT. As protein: CASSSSWPSTDTQYF.

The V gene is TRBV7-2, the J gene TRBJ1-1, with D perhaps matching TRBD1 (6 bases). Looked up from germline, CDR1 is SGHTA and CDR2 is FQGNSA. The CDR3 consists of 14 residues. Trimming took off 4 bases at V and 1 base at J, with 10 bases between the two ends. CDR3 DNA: TGTGCCAGCAGCTACGGACAGACGAACACTGAAGCTTTCTTT. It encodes CASSYGQTNTEAFF.

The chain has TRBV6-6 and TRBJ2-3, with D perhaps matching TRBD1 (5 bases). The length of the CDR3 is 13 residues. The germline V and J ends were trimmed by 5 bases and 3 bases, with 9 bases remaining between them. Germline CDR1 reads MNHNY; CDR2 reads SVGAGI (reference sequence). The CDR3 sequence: CASSLPGTDTQYF. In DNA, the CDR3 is TGTGCCAGCAGTCTTCCAGGGACAGATACGCAGTATTTT.

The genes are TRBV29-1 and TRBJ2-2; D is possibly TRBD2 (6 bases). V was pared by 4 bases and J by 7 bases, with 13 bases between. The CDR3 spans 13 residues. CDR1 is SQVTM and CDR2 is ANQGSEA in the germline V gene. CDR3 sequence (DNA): TGCAGCGTTGGGAAGGGAGGTGGCGGGGAGCTGTTTTTT. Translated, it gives CSVGKGGGGELFF.